The 11 T cell receptor beta chains below were found in one sample sequenced in a study of chemoradiotherapy in HPV16-positive cancers. TCRdb's table, derived via immunoSEQ multiplex PCR, lists solely in-frame clones and lacks some. The table lists about 9,200 clones, around 74% of them singletons. The sequencing used tumor tissue, collected from a patient who underwent chemoradiotherapy. These receptors all stem from a human donor with HPV-associated anogenital cancer.

This chain links TRBV2 with TRBJ1-2; 9 nucleotides line up with TRBD1. This CDR3 spans 13 amino acids. The V and J ends lost 6 bases and 2 bases, in that order; junction bases with no gene match: 1. Germline V gene lookup returns CDR1 SNHLY and CDR2 FYNNEI. In nucleotides, the CDR3 is TGTGCCAGCAGCGGACAGGGGAACTATGGCTACACCTTC. Translated, it gives CASSGQGNYGYTF. Full variable domain (remainder filled in from reference TRBV2 and TRBJ1-2): EPEVTQTPSHQVTQMGQEVILRCVPISNHLYFYWYRQILGQKVEFLVSFYNNEISEKSEIFDDQFSVERPDGSNFTLKIRSTKLEDSAMYFCASSGQGNYGYTFGSGTRLTVV.

This chain links TRBV10-2 with TRBJ1-1; tentatively, D is TRBD1 (5 bases). This CDR3 region has 13 residues. Looked up from germline, CDR1 is WSHSY and CDR2 is SAAADI. V was shortened by 2 bases and J by 9 bases, with 13 bases between the two germline ends. Written as DNA, the CDR3 is TGCGCCAGCAGTGAGGATACGACAGCAAAAGCTTTCTTT. It yields the protein CASSEDTTAKAFF.

The V gene is TRBV29-1, the J gene TRBJ2-2; 8 bases map to TRBD2. The CDR3 contains 17 residues. Germline values: CDR1 SQVTM, CDR2 ANQGSEA. Losses at the gene ends were 3 bases for V and 4 bases for J; bases not matched to a gene: 13. The CDR3 is CSVEIGRAGVSTGELFF. As DNA, the CDR3 is TGCAGCGTTGAGATAGGTCGAGCGGGAGTATCCACCGGGGAGCTGTTTTTT.

The chain combines TRBV6-1 with TRBJ2-6; D not certain. The CDR3 is 14 residues long. Germline V gives CDR1 MNHNS, CDR2 SASEGT. Deletions cut 4 bases from V and 2 bases from J, with 6 bases between. CDR3 protein: CASSVETGANVLTF. CDR3 in DNA: TGTGCCAGCAGTGTGGAAACTGGGGCCAACGTCCTGACTTTC.

CDR3 in DNA: TGTGCCAGCAGCTTTAGGGGGGGGCTAGCCGGCGATACGCAGTATTTT. Translating it yields CASSFRGGLAGDTQYF. The chain is built from TRBV11-3 and TRBJ2-3; a possible D gene is TRBD2 (7 bases). Germline values: CDR1 SGHNT, CDR2 YENEEA. With 3 bases removed from V and 6 bases from J, the gap between germline ends came to 19 bases. This CDR3 contains 16 residues.

The CDR3 is CASRDYSGELFF. The DNA of the CDR3 is TGTGCCAGTCGGGACTACTCCGGGGAGCTGTTTTTT. J is TRBJ2-2 and V is TRBV19; 7 positions agree with TRBD2. This CDR3 contains 12 residues. Germline trimming cut 8 bases from V and 6 bases from J; bases unmatched to any gene: 3. CDR1 is LNHDA, CDR2 SQIVND, per germline (reference sequence). The full variable domain, rest sourced from reference TRBV19 and TRBJ2-2, is DGGITQSPKYLFRKEGQNVTLSCEQNLNHDAMYWYRQDPGQGLRLIYYSQIVNDFQKGDIAEGYSVSREKKESFPLTVTSAQKNPTAFYLCASRDYSGELFFGEGSRLTVL.

The chain joins TRBV7-3 to TRBJ2-7; D gene ambiguous. V was clipped by 2 bases and J by 4 bases, with 9 bases between them. Germline-derived CDR1 and CDR2 are SGHTA and FQGTGA. The CDR3 totals 13 residues. The CDR3 sequence: CASSLWAGYEQYF. CDR3 nucleotide sequence: TGTGCCAGCAGCTTATGGGCTGGTTACGAGCAGTACTTC.

This chain uses TRBV6-5 with TRBJ1-1; D possibly corresponds to TRBD1 (6 bases). The CDR3 totals 15 residues. V was clipped by 0 bases and J by 10 bases, with 18 bases between them. Germline values: CDR1 MNHEY, CDR2 SVGAGI. The CDR3 region is CASSYSGRGTKGAFF. CDR3 DNA: TGTGCCAGCAGTTACTCGGGCAGGGGAACTAAGGGAGCTTTCTTT.

The J gene is TRBJ1-1, the V gene TRBV10-3; D is possibly TRBD1 (6 bases). The CDR3 totals 14 residues. Germline-derived CDR1 and CDR2 are ENHRY and SYGVKD. The germline V and J ends were trimmed by 6 bases and 0 bases, with 11 bases remaining between them. The CDR3 DNA reads TGTGCCATCAGGCAGACAGGAGTGAACACTGAAGCTTTCTTT. Amino acid sequence: CAIRQTGVNTEAFF.

V usage is TRBV4-3 and J usage is TRBJ1-2; tentatively, D is TRBD1 (6 bases). Germline V gene sequence: CDR1 LGHNA, CDR2 YSLEER. Trimming removed 0 bases from V and 2 bases from J, with 7 bases in between. This CDR3 has 14 residues. CDR3 sequence reads: CASSQDTGNYGYTF. CDR3 DNA sequence: TGCGCCAGCAGCCAAGATACAGGGAACTATGGCTACACCTTC.

The V call is TRBV4-3, the J call TRBJ1-1; D is possibly TRBD1 (5 bases). Trimming pared 0 bases from V and 7 bases from J, leaving 12 bases between. The CDR3 has 14 residues. Germline loops: CDR1 LGHNA, CDR2 YSLEER. The CDR3 sequence: CASSQDWAGIEAFF. DNA for the CDR3: TGCGCCAGCAGCCAAGATTGGGCAGGGATTGAAGCTTTCTTT.